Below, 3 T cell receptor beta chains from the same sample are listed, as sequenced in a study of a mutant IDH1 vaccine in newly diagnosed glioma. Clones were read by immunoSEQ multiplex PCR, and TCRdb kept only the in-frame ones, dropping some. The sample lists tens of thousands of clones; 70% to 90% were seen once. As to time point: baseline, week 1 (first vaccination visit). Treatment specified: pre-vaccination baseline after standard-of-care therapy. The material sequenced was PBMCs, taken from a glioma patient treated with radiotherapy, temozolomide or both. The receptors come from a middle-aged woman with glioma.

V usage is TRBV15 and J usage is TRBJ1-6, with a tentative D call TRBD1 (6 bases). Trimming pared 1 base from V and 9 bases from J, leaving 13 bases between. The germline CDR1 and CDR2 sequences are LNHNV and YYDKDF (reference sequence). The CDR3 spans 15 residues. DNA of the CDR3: TGTGCCACCAGCAGAGCGGGGACAATGGGTTCACCCCTCCACTTT. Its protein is CATSRAGTMGSPLHF.

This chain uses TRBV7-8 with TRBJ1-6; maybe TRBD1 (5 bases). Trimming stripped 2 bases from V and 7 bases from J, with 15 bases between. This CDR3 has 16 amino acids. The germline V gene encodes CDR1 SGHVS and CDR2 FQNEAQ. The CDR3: CASSLIFTGDNSPLHF. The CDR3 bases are TGTGCCAGCAGCTTAATATTCACCGGGGACAATTCACCCCTCCACTTT.

The CDR3 nucleotides read TGTGCCAGCAGTTCCACTAGTGTTCCTTCGGCAGATACGCAGTATTTT. Amino acid sequence: CASSSTSVPSADTQYF. The chain joins TRBV6-6 to TRBJ2-3, with a tentative D call TRBD2 (5 bases). V gave up 4 bases and J gave up 4 bases, with 18 bases separating them. Germline loops: CDR1 MNHNY, CDR2 SVGAGI (reference sequence). This CDR3 has 16 amino acids.